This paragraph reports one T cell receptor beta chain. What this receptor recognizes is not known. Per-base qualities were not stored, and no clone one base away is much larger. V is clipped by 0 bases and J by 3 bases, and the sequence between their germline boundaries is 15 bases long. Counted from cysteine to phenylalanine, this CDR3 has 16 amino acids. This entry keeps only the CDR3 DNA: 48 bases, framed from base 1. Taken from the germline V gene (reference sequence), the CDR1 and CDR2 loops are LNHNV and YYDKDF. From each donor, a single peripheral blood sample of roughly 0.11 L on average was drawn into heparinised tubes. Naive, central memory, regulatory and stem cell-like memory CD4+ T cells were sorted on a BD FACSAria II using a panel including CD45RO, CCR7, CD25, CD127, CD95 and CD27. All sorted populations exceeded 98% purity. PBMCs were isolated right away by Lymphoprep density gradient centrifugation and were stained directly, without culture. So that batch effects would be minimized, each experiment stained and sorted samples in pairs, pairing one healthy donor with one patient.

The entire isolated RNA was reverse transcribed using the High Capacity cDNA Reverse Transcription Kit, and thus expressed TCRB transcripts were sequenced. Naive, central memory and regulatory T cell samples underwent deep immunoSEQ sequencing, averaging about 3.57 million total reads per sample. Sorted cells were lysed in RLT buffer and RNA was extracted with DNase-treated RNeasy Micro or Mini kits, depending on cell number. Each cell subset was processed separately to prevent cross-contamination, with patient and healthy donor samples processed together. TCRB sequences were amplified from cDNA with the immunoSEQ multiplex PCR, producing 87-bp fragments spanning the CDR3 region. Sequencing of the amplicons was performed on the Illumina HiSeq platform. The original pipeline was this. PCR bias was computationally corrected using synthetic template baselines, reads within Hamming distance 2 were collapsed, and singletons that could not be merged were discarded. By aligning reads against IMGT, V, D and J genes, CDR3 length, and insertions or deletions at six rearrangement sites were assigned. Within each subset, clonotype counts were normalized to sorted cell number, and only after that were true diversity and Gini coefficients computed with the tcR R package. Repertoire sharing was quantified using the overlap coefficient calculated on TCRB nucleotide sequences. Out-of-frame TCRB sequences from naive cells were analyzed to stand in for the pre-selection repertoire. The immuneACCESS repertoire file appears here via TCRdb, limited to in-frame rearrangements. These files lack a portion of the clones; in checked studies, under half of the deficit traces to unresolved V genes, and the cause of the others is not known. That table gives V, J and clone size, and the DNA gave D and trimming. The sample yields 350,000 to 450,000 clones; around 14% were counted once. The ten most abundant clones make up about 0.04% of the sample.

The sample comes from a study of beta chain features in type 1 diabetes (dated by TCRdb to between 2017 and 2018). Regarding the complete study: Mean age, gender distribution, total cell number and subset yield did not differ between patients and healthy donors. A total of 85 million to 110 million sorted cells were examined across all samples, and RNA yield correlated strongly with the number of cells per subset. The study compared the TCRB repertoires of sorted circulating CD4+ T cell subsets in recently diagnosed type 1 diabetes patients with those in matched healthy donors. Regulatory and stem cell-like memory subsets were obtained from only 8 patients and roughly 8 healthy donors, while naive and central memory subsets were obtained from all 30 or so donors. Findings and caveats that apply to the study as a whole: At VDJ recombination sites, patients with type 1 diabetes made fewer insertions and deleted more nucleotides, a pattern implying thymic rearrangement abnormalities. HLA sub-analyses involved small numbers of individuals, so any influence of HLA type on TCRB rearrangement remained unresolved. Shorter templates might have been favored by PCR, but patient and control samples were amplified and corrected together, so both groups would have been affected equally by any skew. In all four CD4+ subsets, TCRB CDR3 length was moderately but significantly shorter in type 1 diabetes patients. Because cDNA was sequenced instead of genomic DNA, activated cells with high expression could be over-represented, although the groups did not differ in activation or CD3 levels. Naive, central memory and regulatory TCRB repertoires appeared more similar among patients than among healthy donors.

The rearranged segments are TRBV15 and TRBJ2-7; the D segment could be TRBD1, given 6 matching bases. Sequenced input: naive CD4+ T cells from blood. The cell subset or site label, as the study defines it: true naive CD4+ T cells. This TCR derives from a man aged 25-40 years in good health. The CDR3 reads CATSRESGTLGYEQYF. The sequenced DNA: TGTGCCACCAGCAGAGAAAGTGGGACACTAGGCTACGAGCAGTACTTC.